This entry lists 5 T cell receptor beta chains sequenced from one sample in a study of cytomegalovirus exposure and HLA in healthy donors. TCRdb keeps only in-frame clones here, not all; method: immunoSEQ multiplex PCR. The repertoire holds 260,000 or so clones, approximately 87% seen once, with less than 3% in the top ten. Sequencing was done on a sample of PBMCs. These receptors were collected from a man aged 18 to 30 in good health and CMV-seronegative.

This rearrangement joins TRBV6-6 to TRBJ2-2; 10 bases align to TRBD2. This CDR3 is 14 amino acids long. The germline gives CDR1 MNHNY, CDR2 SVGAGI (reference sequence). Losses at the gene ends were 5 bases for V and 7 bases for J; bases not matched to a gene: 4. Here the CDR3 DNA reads TGTGCCAGCAGTGTAGCGGGAGGTAGCGGGGAGCTGTTTTTT. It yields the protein CASSVAGGSGELFF.

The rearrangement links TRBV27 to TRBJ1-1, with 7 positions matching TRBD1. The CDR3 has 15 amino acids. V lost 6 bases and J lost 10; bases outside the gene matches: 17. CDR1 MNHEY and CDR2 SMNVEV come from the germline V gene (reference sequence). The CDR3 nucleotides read TGTGCCAGCAGCGAAGCGACAGGGCGAAGGCGGGTAGCTTTCTTT. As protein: CASSEATGRRRVAFF.

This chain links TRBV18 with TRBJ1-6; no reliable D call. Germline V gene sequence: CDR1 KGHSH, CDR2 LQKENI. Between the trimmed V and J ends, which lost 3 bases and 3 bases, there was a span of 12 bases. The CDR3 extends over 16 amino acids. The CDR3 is CASSPPFSNYNSPLHF. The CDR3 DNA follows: TGTGCCAGCTCACCCCCGTTCAGTAACTATAATTCACCCCTCCACTTT.

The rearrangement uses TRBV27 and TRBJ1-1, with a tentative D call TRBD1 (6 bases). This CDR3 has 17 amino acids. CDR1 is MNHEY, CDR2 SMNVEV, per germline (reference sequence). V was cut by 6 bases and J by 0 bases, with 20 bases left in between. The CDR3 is CASSPGGAIFMNTEAFF. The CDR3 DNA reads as TGTGCCAGCAGCCCGGGGGGGGCAATATTTATGAACACTGAAGCTTTCTTT.

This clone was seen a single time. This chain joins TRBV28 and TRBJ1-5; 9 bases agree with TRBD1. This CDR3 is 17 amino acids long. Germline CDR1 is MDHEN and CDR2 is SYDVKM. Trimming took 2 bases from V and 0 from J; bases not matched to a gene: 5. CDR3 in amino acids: CASSLATGGGSNQPQHF. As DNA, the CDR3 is TGTGCCAGCAGTTTAGCTACAGGGGGCGGTAGCAATCAGCCCCAGCATTTT.